Shown below are 5 T cell receptor beta chains from a single sample sequenced in a study of cytomegalovirus exposure and HLA in healthy donors. The PCR employed 60 Vbeta primers together with 13 Jbeta primers. Using immunoSEQ multiplex PCR, the repertoire was profiled, and TCRdb retains in-frame clones only, with some absent. The top ten hold around 4% of the sample, which has 110,000 or so clones, 70% to 85% seen once. Material for sequencing was PBMCs. These receptors were obtained from a woman in her forties in good health and CMV-seropositive.

This clone was counted between two and nine times. The chain has TRBV2 and TRBJ2-2; possible D gene TRBD2, 6 bases. CDR3 size: 16 residues. Trimming took 3 bases from V and 3 from J, leaving 14 bases between them. Germline lookup yields CDR1 SNHLY and CDR2 FYNNEI. The CDR3 region has the DNA TGTGCCAGCAGTGATCAGGGCAGGGAGGACACCGGGGAGCTGTTTTTT. Its protein product is CASSDQGREDTGELFF.

The CDR3 spells CASSPRGQGYGYTF. In nucleotides, the CDR3 is TGTGCCAGTAGCCCGCGGGGACAGGGGTATGGCTACACCTTC. The chain joins TRBV19 to TRBJ1-2, with 10 bases matching TRBD1. The CDR3 has 14 amino acids. Per germline, CDR1 LNHDA and CDR2 SQIVND (reference sequence). J lost 5 bases, V lost 6 bases, and 6 bases had no gene match. The full variable domain, its missing parts supplied by reference TRBV19 and TRBJ1-2, is DGGITQSPKYLFRKEGQNVTLSCEQNLNHDAMYWYRQDPGQGLRLIYYSQIVNDFQKGDIAEGYSVSREKKESFPLTVTSAQKNPTAFYLCASSPRGQGYGYTFGSGTRLTVV.

The rearrangement joins TRBV2 to TRBJ1-1; D gene ambiguous. CDR1 is SNHLY, CDR2 FYNNEI, per germline. Trimming left V 6 bases short and J 6 bases short, with 14 bases between. CDR3 length equals 13 residues. The DNA for the CDR3 is TGTGCCAGCAGGGCGGTGGTAACGGCTGAAGCTTTCTTT. It specifies CASRAVVTAEAFF.

This chain uses TRBV25-1 with TRBJ2-1, with a possible D match to TRBD1 (6 bases). V lost 5 bases to trimming and J lost 1 base, with 15 bases between them. The germline V gene has CDR1 MGHDK and CDR2 SYGVNS. The CDR3 is 16 residues long. For the CDR3, the DNA is TGTGCCAGCAGTCCTATGGGGACATTATCCTACAATGAGCAGTTCTTC. Translation: CASSPMGTLSYNEQFF. The entire variable domain, with the rest obtained from reference TRBV25-1 and TRBJ2-1, is as follows: EADIYQTPRYLVIGTGKKITLECSQTMGHDKMYWYQQDPGMELHLIHYSYGVNSTEKGDLSSESTVSRIRTEHFPLTLESARPSHTSQYLCASSPMGTLSYNEQFFGPGTRLTVL.

The V gene is TRBV5-1, the J gene TRBJ2-7; the match to TRBD1 covers 7 bases. CDR1 and CDR2 from the germline V gene are SGHRS and YFSETQ. The CDR3 runs to 15 residues. The V and J ends lost 5 bases and 1 base, in that order; junction bases with no gene match: 9. CDR3 DNA: TGCGCCAGCAGGTCTGAGGACAGGCCTTCCTACGAGCAGTACTTC. Its translation: CASRSEDRPSYEQYF. The complete variable domain, with remaining parts taken from reference TRBV5-1 and TRBJ2-7, reads KAGVTQTPRYLIKTRGQQVTLSCSPISGHRSVSWYQQTPGQGLQFLFEYFSETQRNKGNFPGRFSGRQFSNSRSEMNVSTLELGDSALYLCASRSEDRPSYEQYFGPGTRLTVT.